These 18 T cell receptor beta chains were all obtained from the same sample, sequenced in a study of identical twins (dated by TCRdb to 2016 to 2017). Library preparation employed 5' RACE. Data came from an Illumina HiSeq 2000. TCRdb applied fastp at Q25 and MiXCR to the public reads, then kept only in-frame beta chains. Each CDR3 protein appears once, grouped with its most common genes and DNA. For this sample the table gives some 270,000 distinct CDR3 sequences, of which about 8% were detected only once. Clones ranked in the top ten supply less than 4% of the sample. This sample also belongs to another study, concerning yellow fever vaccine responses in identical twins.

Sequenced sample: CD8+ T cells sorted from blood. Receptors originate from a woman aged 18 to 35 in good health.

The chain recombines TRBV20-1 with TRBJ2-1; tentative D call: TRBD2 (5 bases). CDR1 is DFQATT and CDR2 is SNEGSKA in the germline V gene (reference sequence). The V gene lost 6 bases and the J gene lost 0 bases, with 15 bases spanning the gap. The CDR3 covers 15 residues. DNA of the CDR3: TGCAGTGCCGGCCGTAGCGACACCTCCTACAATGAGCAGTTCTTC. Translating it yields CSAGRSDTSYNEQFF.

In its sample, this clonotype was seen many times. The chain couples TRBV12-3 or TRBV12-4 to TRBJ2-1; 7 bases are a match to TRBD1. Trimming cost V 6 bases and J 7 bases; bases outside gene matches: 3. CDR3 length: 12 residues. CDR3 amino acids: CASSGTENEQFF. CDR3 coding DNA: TGTGCCAGCAGCGGGACAGAGAATGAGCAGTTCTTC.

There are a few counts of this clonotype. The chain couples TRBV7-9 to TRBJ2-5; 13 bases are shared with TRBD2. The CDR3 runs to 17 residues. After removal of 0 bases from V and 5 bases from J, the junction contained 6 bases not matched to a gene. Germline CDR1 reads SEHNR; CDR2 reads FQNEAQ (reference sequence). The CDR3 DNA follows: TGTGCCAGCAGCTTAGCCAGGGGACTAGCGGGATGGGAGACCCAGTACTTC. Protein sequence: CASSLARGLAGWETQYF.

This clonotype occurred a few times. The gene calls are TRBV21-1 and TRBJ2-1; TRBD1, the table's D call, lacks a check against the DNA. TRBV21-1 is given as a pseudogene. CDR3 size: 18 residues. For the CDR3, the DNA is TGTGCCAGCAGCAAAGAACGGGGGAGCTTTTTTTCCTACAATGAGCAGTTCTTC. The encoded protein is CASSKERGSFFSYNEQFF.

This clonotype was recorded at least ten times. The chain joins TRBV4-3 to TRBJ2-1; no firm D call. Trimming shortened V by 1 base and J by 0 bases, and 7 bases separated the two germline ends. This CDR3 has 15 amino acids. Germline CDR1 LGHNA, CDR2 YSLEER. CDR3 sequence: CASSQADSSYNEQFF. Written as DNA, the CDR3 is TGCGCCAGCAGCCAAGCGGATAGCTCCTACAATGAGCAGTTCTTC.

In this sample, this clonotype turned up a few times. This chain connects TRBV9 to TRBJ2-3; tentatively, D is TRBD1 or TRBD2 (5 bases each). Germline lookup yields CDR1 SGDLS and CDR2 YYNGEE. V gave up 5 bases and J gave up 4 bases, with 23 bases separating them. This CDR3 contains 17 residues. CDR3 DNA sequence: TGTGCCAGCAGTCAATACGGGGCCCAAAGGCGGGCAGATACGCAGTATTTT. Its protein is CASSQYGAQRRADTQYF.

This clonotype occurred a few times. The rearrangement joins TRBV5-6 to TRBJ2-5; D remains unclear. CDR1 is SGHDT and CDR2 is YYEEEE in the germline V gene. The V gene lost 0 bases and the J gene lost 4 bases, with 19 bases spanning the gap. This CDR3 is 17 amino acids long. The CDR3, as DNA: TGTGCCAGCAGCTTGGCTTCTGATGGTAGCCGAATAGAGACCCAGTACTTC. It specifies CASSLASDGSRIETQYF.

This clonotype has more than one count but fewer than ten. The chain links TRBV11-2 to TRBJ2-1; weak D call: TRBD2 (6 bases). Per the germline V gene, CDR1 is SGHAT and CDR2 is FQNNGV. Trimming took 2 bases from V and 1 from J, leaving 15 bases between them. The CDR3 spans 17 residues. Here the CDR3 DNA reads TGTGCCAGCAGCTTAAATGTGGGGAGGATATCCTACAATGAGCAGTTCTTC. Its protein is CASSLNVGRISYNEQFF.

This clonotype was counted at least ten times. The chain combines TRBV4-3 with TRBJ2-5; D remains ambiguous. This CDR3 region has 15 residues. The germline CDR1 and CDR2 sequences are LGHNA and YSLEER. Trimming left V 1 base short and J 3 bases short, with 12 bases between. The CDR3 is CASSQARTDKETQYF. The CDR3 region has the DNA TGCGCCAGCAGCCAAGCCCGGACGGATAAAGAGACCCAGTACTTC.

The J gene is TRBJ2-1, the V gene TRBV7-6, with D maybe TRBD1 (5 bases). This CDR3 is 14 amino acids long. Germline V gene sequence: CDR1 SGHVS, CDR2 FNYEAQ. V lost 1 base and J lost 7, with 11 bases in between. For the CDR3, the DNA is TGTGCCAGCAGCTTAGTTGCAGGGCCTAATGAGCAGTTCTTC. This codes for CASSLVAGPNEQFF.

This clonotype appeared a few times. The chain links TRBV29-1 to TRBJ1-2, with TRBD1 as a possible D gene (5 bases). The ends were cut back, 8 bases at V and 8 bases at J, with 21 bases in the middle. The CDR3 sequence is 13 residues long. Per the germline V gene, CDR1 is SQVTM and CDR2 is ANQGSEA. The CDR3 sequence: CSCPVPGSAGYTF. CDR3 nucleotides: TGCAGCTGTCCGGTCCCAGGGAGTGCAGGCTACACCTTC.

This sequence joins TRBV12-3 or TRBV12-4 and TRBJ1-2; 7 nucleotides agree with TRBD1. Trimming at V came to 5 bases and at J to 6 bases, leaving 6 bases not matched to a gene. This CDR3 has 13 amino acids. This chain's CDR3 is CASSQGDIDGYTF. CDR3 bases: TGTGCCAGCAGTCAGGGGGACATCGATGGCTACACCTTC.

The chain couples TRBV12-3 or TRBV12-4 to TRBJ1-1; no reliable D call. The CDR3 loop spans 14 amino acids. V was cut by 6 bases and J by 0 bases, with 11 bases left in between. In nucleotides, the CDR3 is TGTGCCAGCAGCTACGACGGACTGAACACTGAAGCTTTCTTT. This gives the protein CASSYDGLNTEAFF.

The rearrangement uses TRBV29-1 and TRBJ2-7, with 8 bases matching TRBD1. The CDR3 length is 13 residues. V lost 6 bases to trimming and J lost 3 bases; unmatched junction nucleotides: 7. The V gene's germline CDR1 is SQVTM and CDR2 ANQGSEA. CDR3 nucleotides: TGCAGCGTCGTCGGGACAGGCGACTACGAGCAGTACTTC. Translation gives CSVVGTGDYEQYF.

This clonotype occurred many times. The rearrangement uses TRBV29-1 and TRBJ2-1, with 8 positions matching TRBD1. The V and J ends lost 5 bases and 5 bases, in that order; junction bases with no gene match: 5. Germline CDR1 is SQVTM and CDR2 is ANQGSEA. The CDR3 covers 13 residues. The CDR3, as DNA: TGCAGCGTTCGGACAGGGAATCACAATGAGCAGTTCTTC. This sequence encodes CSVRTGNHNEQFF.

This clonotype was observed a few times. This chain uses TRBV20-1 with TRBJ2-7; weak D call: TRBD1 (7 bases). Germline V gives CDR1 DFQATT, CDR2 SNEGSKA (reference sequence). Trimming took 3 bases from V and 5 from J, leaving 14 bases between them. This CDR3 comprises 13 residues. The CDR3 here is CSARGGRGDEQYF. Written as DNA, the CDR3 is TGCAGTGCTAGGGGGGGCAGGGGGGACGAGCAGTACTTC.

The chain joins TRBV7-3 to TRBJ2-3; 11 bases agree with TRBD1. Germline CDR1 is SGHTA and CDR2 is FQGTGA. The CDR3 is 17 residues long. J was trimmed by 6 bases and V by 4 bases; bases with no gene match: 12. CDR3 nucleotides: TGTGCCAGCAGCTCCCTGGGAGGACAGGGGGCACATGATACGCAGTATTTT. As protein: CASSSLGGQGAHDTQYF.

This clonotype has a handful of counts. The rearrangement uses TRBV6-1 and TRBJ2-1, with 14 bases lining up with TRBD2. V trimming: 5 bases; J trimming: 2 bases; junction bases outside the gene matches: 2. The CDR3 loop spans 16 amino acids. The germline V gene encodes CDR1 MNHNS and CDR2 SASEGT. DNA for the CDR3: TGTGCCAGCAGTAAGGGACTAGCGGGAGCCTACAATGAGCAGTTCTTC. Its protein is CASSKGLAGAYNEQFF.